This T cell receptor (beta chain) was sequenced during a study of T cells after yellow fever vaccination (dated by TCRdb to 2018 to 2020). Study-wide context: The SMART-Seq v4 Ultra Low Input RNA kit was used to prepare libraries from fractions with low cell numbers. To follow T-cell clones before and after primary and booster YFV17D yellow fever vaccination, bulk TCR alpha and beta repertoires were sequenced over time. Two healthy male donors, one aged 18 to 30 and one aged 30 to 40 years, made up the cohort. Bulk PBMC replicates and cell subsets were isolated from blood drawn at multiple timepoints before and after both primary and secondary immunization. Study-wide findings and limitations: Most clones expanded after primary vaccination (approximately 97% of CD4 and about 85% of CD8) were re-detected after the booster, suggesting that broad memory maintenance occurred. Only a couple of donors were included in the study, so the extent to which the findings can be generalized is limited. A small share of clonotypes was detected in both CD4 and CD8 compartments, with the overlap likely arising from convergent recombination. Because abundant contaminating clonotypes from the bulk population could be contained in FACS-sorted repertoires, computational filtering was required. Compared with the primary T-cell response, the secondary T-cell response was weaker but faster, peaking on day 5 rather than day 15.

Only a few counts were recorded for this clonotype. Its antigen is unknown. No much larger clone exists at a distance of one base, and base qualities are not known. TCR cDNA was synthesized by 5'RACE template switching, through which a universal primer site and unique molecular identifiers were introduced. Priming of cDNA synthesis was performed from both the TCR alpha and TCR beta constant segments. Library amplification used two PCR steps, and the second PCR step added sample barcodes and sequencing adapters. Sequencing of the libraries was done on either Illumina HiSeq 2500 (2x100 bp) or NovaSeq (2x150 bp). The authors processed their data as follows. Reads were demultiplexed and collapsed into UMI consensus sequences with MIGEC, and V(D)J alignment was performed with MiXCR. Using edgeR on replicate PBMC samples, clonotypes were called vaccine-responding if FDR was below 0.01 and the log2 fold change was above 5 up to day 15. Bulk clonotypes were assigned CD4 or CD8 identity according to which sequenced CD4 or CD8 repertoire held them at higher abundance. TCRdb reprocessing: public reads trimmed at Q25 with fastp, clones called with MiXCR, in-frame beta chains kept. Each entry is one CDR3 protein sequence, shown with its most common DNA and genes. The V and J calls and clone size come from TCRdb's table, not from the authors' own analysis. The sample profile shows approximately 350,000 distinct CDR3 sequences; around a tenth of them were found once. 18% of the sample is held by the ten biggest clonotypes.

The sample's treatment or condition, from its label and the paper: live attenuated yellow fever vaccine strain. At every blood-draw timepoint, two biological replicates of bulk PBMCs were collected. PBMCs were isolated from peripheral blood using a standard Ficoll-Paque protocol. TriZol was used to extract RNA from bulk PBMCs, from CD4 and CD8 fractions, and from dextramer-positive and dextramer-negative fractions. The germline V gene yields WSHSY for CDR1 and SAAADI for CDR2. V loses 0 bases at its end and J loses 3 bases; junction bases beyond the gene matches: 5. From its cysteine to its phenylalanine, the CDR3 spans 15 amino acids. The kept DNA is CDR3 alone, 45 bases in frame from the first base.

The sequenced sample was PBMCs, obtained on the day of the first yellow fever vaccination. The chain is encoded by TRBV10-2 joined to TRBJ2-7, and 7 junctional nucleotides match TRBD1. The receptor comes from a man younger than 35 who received the YFV17D yellow fever vaccine. DNA sequence: TGCGCCAGCAGTGAGTCGATTGGGACAGTCTACGAGCAGTACTTC. It is translated as CASSESIGTVYEQYF.